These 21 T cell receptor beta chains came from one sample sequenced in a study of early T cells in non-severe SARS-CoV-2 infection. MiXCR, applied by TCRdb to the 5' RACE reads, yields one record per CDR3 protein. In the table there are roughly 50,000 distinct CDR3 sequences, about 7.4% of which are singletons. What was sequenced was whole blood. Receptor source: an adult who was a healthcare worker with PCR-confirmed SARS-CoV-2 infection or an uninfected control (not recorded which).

The CDR3 nucleotides are TGTGCCAGCAGATACCCCGGGACAGGCAACACTGAAGCTTTCTTT. The encoded protein is CASRYPGTGNTEAFF. The rearrangement joins TRBV28 to TRBJ1-1; 8 bases align to TRBD1. The trim removed 6 bases at V and 2 bases at J, leaving 8 bases unmatched. The CDR3 has 15 residues. The germline V gene encodes CDR1 MDHEN and CDR2 SYDVKM.

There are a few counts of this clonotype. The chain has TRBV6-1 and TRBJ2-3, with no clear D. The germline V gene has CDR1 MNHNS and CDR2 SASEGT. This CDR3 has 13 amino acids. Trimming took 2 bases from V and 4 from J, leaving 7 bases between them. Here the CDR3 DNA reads TGTGCCAGCAGTGAAATTGGGGCAGATACGCAGTATTTT. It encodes CASSEIGADTQYF.

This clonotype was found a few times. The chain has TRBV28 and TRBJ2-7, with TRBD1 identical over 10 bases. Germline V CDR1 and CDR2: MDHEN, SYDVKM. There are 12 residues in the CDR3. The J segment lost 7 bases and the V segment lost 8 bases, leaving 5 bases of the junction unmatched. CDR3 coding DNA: TGTGCCAGCCACCGGACAGGGGGTGAGCAGTACTTC. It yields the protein CASHRTGGEQYF.

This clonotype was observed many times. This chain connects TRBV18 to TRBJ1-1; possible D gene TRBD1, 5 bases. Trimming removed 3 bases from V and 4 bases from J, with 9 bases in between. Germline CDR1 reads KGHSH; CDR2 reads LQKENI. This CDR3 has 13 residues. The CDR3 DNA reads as TGTGCCAGCTCACCTGAGGGGCTCACTGAAGCTTTCTTT. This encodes CASSPEGLTEAFF.

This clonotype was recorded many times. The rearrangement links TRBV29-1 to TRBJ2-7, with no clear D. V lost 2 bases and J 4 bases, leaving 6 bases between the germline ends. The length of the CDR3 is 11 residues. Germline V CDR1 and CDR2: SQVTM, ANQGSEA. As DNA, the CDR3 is TGCAGCGTTGAAAAGAGTTACGAGCAGTACTTC. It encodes CSVEKSYEQYF.

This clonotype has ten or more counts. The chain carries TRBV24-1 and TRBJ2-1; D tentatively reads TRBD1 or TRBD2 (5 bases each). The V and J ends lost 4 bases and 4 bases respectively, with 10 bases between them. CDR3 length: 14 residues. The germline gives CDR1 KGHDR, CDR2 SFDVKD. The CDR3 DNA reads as TGTGCCACCAGTGAAGGGGACCTGTACAATGAGCAGTTCTTC. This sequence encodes CATSEGDLYNEQFF.

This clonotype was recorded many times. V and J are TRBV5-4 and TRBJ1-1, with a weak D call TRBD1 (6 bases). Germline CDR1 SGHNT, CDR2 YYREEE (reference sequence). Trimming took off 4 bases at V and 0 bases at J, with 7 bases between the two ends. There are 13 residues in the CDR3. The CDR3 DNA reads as TGTGCCAGCAGCCGGGGGCTGAACACTGAAGCTTTCTTT. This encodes CASSRGLNTEAFF.

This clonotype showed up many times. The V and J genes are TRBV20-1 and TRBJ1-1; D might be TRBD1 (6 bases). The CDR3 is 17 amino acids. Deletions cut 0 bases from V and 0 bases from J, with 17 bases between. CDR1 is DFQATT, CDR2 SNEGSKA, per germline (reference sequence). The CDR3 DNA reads TGCAGTGCTAGAGATTCCGTTAGGGGGGGCATGAACACTGAAGCTTTCTTT. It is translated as CSARDSVRGGMNTEAFF.

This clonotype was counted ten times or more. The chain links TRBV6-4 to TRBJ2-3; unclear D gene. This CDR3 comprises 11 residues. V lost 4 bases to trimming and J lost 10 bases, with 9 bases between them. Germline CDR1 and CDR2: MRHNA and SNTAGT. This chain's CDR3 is CASSVISAQYF. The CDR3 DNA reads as TGTGCCAGCAGTGTAATCTCCGCGCAGTATTTT.

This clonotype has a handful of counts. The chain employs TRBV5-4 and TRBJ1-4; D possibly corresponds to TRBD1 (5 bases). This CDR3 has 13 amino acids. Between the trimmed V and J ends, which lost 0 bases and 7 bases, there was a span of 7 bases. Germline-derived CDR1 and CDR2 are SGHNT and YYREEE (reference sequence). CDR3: CASSLAGAEKLFF. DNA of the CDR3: TGTGCCAGCAGCTTGGCTGGGGCTGAAAAACTGTTTTTT.

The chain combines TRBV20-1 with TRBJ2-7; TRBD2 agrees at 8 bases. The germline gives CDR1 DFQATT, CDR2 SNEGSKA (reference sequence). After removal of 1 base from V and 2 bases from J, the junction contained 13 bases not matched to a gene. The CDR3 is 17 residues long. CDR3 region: CSARGGAGLAGTYEQYF. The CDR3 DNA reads TGCAGTGCTAGAGGGGGAGCTGGCCTAGCGGGCACCTACGAGCAGTACTTC.

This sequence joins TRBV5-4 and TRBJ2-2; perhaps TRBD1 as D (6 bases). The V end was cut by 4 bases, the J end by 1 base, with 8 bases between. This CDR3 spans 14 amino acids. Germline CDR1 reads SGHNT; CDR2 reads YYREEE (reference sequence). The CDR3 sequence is CASSKDRNTGELFF. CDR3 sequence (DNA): TGTGCCAGCAGCAAGGACAGGAACACCGGGGAGCTGTTTTTT.

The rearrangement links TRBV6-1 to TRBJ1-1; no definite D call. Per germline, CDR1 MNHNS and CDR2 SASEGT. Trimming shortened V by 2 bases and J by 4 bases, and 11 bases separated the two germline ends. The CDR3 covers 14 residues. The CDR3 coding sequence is TGTGCCAGCAGTGAAAAATCGGATCTCACTGAAGCTTTCTTT. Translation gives CASSEKSDLTEAFF.

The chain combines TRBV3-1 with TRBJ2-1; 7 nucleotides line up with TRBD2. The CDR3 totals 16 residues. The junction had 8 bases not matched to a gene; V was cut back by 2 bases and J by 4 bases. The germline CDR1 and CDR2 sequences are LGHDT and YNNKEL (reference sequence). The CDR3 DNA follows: TGTGCCAGCAGCCAAAAAATAGCGGGCAAGTACAATGAGCAGTTCTTC. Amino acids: CASSQKIAGKYNEQFF.

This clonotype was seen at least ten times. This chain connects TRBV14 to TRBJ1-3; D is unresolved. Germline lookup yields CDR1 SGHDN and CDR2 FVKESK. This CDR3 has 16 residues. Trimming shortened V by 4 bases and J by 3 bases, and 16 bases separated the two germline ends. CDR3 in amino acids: CASSPRSWYRGNTIYF. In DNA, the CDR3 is TGTGCCAGCAGCCCCCGTTCGTGGTACCGTGGAAACACCATATATTTT.

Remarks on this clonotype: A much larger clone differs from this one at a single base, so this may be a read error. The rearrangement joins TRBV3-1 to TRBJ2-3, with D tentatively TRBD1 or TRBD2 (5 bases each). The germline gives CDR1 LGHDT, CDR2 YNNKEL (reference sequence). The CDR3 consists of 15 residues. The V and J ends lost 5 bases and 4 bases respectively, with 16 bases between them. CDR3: CASSFRDLSSDTQYF. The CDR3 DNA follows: TGTGCCAGCAGCTTCCGGGACCTAAGCTCAGATACGCAGTATTTT.

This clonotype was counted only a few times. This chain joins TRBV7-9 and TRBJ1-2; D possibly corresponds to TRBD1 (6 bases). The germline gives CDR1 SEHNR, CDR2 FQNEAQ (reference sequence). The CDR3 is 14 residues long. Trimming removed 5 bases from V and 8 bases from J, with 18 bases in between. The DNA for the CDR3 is TGTGCCAGCAGCACAATTGCTGGGGGGCTGGGCTACACCTTC. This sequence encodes CASSTIAGGLGYTF.

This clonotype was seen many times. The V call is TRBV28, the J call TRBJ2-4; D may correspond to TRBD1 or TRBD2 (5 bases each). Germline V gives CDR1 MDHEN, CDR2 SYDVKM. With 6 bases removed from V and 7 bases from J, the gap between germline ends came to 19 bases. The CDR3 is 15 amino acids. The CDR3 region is CASSSEVRAGNIQYF. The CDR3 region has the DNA TGTGCCAGCAGCTCAGAGGTGCGGGCAGGGAACATTCAGTACTTC.

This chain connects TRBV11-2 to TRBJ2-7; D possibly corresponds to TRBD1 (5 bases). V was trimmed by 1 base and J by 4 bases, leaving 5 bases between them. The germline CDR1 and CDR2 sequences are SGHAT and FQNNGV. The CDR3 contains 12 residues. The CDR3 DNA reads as TGTGCCAGCAGCTTAGGACAGTACGAGCAGTACTTC. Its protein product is CASSLGQYEQYF.

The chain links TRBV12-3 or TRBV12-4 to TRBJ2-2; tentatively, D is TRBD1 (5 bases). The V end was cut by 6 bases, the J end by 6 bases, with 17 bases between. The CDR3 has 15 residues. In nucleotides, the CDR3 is TGTGCCAGCAGATCCGCGCCTGGGGCCGCCGGGGAGCTGTTTTTT. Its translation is CASRSAPGAAGELFF.

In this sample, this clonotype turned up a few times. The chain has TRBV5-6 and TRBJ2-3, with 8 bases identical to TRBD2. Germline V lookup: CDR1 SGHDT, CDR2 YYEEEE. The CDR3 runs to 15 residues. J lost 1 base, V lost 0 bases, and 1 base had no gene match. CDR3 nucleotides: TGTGCCAGCAGCTTGGAGACTAGCGGCACAGATACGCAGTATTTT. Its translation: CASSLETSGTDTQYF.